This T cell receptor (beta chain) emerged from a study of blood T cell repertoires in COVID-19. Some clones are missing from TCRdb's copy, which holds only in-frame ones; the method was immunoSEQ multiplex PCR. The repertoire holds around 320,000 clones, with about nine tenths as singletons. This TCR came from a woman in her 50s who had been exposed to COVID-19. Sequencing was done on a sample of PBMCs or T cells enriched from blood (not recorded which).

The CDR3 spells CASSPRLHRVEETQYF. The CDR3 nucleotides are TGTGCCAGCAGCCCGAGGCTTCATCGGGTGGAGGAGACCCAGTACTTC. The chain links TRBV3-1 (or the pseudogene TRBV3-2) to TRBJ2-5; D is ambiguous. CDR1 LGHDT and CDR2 YNNKEL come from the germline V gene (reference sequence). This CDR3 comprises 16 residues. Trimming removed 4 bases at V and 5 bases at J, with 20 bases between.